This section outlines one T cell receptor beta chain sequence together with its context. Enrolled during active infection, Seattle patients were then followed longitudinally. The CDR3 contains 11 residues. The V segment lost 6 bases and the J segment 8 bases; nucleotides outside the gene matches: 1. Germline assignment: CDR1 MNHNY and CDR2 SVGAGI (reference sequence). Original analysis: Scientists estimated how many nucleated cells there were by amplifying reference gene primers. This table comes from immunoSEQ multiplex PCR, and its TCRdb copy is limited to in-frame clones, with some not included. For V, J and clone size, that table is used; D and trimming come from the DNA. The repertoire includes some 300,000 clones, approximately 90% of them detected once, and 6.3% sits in the top ten. The data were obtained in a study of blood T cell repertoires in COVID-19. Study-wide background: COVID-19 samples from acute and convalescent phases originated in the United States, Italy and Spain.

The sequenced sample consisted of peripheral blood. This chain joins TRBV6-6 and TRBJ2-1; 7 bases fit TRBD2. The sequence derives from a woman aged 45-60 years with COVID-19, enrolled during active disease. The DNA of the CDR3 is TGTGCCAGCAGACGGGAGGATGAGCAGTTCTTC. Protein: CASRREDEQFF.